This T cell receptor beta chain was recovered during a study of T cells after yellow fever vaccination. Notes on the study in general: Reappearance after the booster was seen for most primary-vaccination clones, at 95% to 96% CD4 and 75% to 90% CD8.

This clonotype appeared a few times. Its antigen is unidentified. The V and J ends lost 0 bases and 1 base, in that order; junction bases with no gene match: 5. The CDR3 spans 17 residues. Germline V gene lookup returns CDR1 SGHNT and CDR2 YYREEE (reference sequence). TCRdb re-called the 5' RACE reads with MiXCR, one entry per CDR3 protein. The sample holds roughly 300,000 distinct CDR3 sequences, around 7.3% seen once. This specimen was PBMCs, taken approximately 40 days after the first yellow fever vaccination. V gene TRBV5-4 combines with J gene TRBJ2-5; 11 bases are shared with TRBD2. This sequence was found in a man younger than 35 who received the YFV17D yellow fever vaccine. The CDR3 sequence: CASSLVPTSGAQETQYF. The CDR3 DNA is TGTGCCAGCAGCTTGGTTCCGACTAGCGGGGCCCAAGAGACCCAGTACTTC. Based on the CDR3 plus reference TRBV5-4 and TRBJ2-5, the full variable domain is ETGVTQSPTHLIKTRGQQVTLRCSSQSGHNTVSWYQQALGQGPQFIFQYYREEENGRGNFPPRFSGLQFPNYSSELNVNALELDDSALYLCASSLVPTSGAQETQYFGPGTRLLVL.